This T cell receptor (beta chain) was found in a study of PD-L1 blockade in urothelial cancer. This clone showed up just once. The time point: pretreatment peripheral blood. Patients presented with locally advanced or metastatic urothelial carcinoma. Sequenced by immunoSEQ multiplex PCR; TCRdb stores in-frame clones only, minus some. This sample has approximately 41,000 clones, with roughly 80% found just once. The germline V and J ends were trimmed by 4 bases and 0 bases, with 6 bases remaining between them. The CDR3 loop spans 14 amino acids. Germline loops: CDR1 MGHDK, CDR2 SYGVNS. The source was PBMCs, collected around atezolizumab (anti-PD-L1) treatment. This chain links TRBV25-1 with TRBJ2-2; D unresolved. This TCR derives from a man older than 75 with urothelial cancer. Here the CDR3 reads CASSGRTNTGELFF. The CDR3 DNA sequence: TGTGCCAGCAGTGGTCGTACGAACACCGGGGAGCTGTTTTTT.